Listed here is a single TCR beta chain. The record originates from a study of T cell changes during pregnancy in multiple sclerosis. Measured with immunoSEQ multiplex PCR; TCRdb has only the in-frame clones, and not every one. The sample consists of about 77,000 clones, approximately 91% of them appearing once. CDR3 size: 15 residues. Germline trimming cut 3 bases from V and 7 bases from J; bases unmatched to any gene: 7. Per the germline V gene, CDR1 is LNHDA and CDR2 is SQIVND (reference sequence). The chain joins TRBV19 to TRBJ2-3, with 10 bases fitting TRBD2. This specimen was peripheral blood, taken before pregnancy. This TCR was sampled from a female donor with multiple sclerosis, enrolled in a pregnancy study. The CDR3 loop is CASSMPGTSAHTQYF. The CDR3 bases are TGTGCCAGTAGTATGCCCGGGACTAGCGCACATACGCAGTATTTT.